This TCR beta chain stems from a study of blood T cell repertoires in COVID-19. In the study overall: The United States, Italy and Spain supplied acute and convalescent COVID-19 samples.

V was pared by 7 bases and J by 0 bases, with 5 bases of the junction left unmatched. This CDR3 has 14 amino acids. CDR1 and CDR2 (germline): LNHDA, SQIVND (reference sequence). The table came from immunoSEQ multiplex PCR; TCRdb's copy has only in-frame clones and leaves some out. The sample yields 55,000 or so clones, around 79% seen once. The rearrangement links TRBV19 to TRBJ1-2; 7 bases map to TRBD1. The source material was peripheral blood. This sequence originates from a man aged 60 to 75 with acute or convalescent COVID-19. The CDR3 protein is CASTWGQSNYGYTF. CDR3 DNA: TGTGCCAGTACCTGGGGACAGTCTAACTATGGCTACACCTTC. The entire variable domain, with the rest obtained from reference TRBV19 and TRBJ1-2, is as follows: DGGITQSPKYLFRKEGQNVTLSCEQNLNHDAMYWYRQDPGQGLRLIYYSQIVNDFQKGDIAEGYSVSREKKESFPLTVTSAQKNPTAFYLCASTWGQSNYGYTFGSGTRLTVV.